This T cell receptor beta chain was retrieved from a study of shared clonotypes between healthy human individuals (dated by TCRdb to the early 2020s). In terms of the full investigation: The cohort included a few men and a couple of women between 18 and 49 years of age. For each donor, CD4 naive and CD4 memory were each run on three plates, CD8 naive on two plates, and CD8 memory on one plate. To estimate repertoire size and how much clonotype sharing occurs between individuals, the study deeply sequenced the blood TCR repertoires of roughly 5 healthy adults. To increase sequencing depth and limit assay-specific biases, TCR repertoire library preparation and sequencing were carried out by different laboratories using diverse techniques. Each donor's leukapheresis produced roughly between about 0.8 and 8.9 billion PBMCs.

The donors were healthy, HIV-negative adults who had no recently reported acute infections or vaccinations. Only Caucasian adults living in Nashville, Tennessee, USA were represented among the donors. CD4+ T cells were enriched by magnetic negative selection; naive cells were then positively selected on CD45RA, and the negative fraction formed the memory subset. Blood was obtained by leukapheresis, after which PBMCs were separated by Ficoll-Histopaque density gradient centrifugation and cryopreserved in liquid nitrogen vapor phase. Purity and quantity of every magnetically sorted T cell population were checked by analytical flow cytometry. From each sorted fraction, genomic DNA was isolated and quantified by UV absorbance on a Nanodrop 2000c. Results and caveats for the whole study, not just this receptor: Rarefaction of sorted-subset datasets indicated incomplete sequencing despite the large sequencing depth. Because the study included only a small number of donors, the genetic and exposure-history diversity represented was limited. Compared with non-shared clonotypes, clonotypes shared by all four sorted-subset donors had higher generation probabilities. Sharing across a few donors was observed for approximately 4.6% of naive CD4, 3.5% of naive CD8, roughly 2.4% of memory CD4, and less than 0.45% of memory CD8 clonotypes. Pairwise subsampling led to the expectation that sequencing depth would affect the degree of clonotype sharing among donors. Sampling was restricted to blood, and TCR repertoires in tissues likely differ from the TCR repertoires found in blood. Naive subsets generally had larger estimated clonotype richness than memory subsets.

On this clone: The antigen it binds to is not known. Base qualities are not at hand, and no much larger clone is one base apart.

TCR CDR3 regions were amplified from genomic DNA by multiplex PCR using the deep immunoSEQ assay. Genomic DNA extracted from each cell subset was distributed evenly over all wells of several immunoSEQ 96-well plates, and each plate served as one replicate. For sorted subsets, roughly 200 ng of genomic DNA, equivalent to 25,000 to 35,000 T cell genomes, went into each replicate PCR. Purified libraries were quantified with a Qubit 3.0 fluorometer, sized on a Bioanalyzer 2100, and re-quantified with the KAPA Library Quantification kit. Every immunoSEQ 96-well plate was sequenced on a separate single-read 150-cycle Illumina NextSeq 550 flow cell. Per the original workflow: Because only junctional sequences without quality scores were contained in the immunoSEQ output, filtering matching that applied to full-length reads could not be performed. To assign V/J genes and CDR3, sequences were annotated using PyIR, a Python wrapper for IgBLAST v1.9, with IMGT germline references. Reads were filtered out if the reads had weak V/J assignments (E-value above 1e-6), no CDR3, stop codons, out-of-frame junctions, or ambiguous translated residues. V3J clonotypes were defined as sequences sharing an identical inferred V gene, J gene, and CDR3 amino acid sequence. Percentage overlap between repertoires was computed as shared unique clonotypes divided by the size of the smaller repertoire. Three approaches were used to assess repertoire richness: RTK rarefaction, the Chao1 estimator, and Recon v2.1 estimates of unobserved clonotypes. Generation probabilities were computed with OLGA for all TCRbeta clonotypes obtained by the gDNA method from several donors. The table was pulled from immuneACCESS by TCRdb, which kept in-frame rearrangements only. Such tables lose some clones; where checked, under half of the loss comes from unresolved V genes, and the rest has no known cause. D and trimming come from the DNA, and the V and J calls and clone size come from that table. This sample holds hundreds of thousands of clones; around four fifths were observed only once. The ten largest clonotypes hold 1.5% to 2% of the sample.

The germline V gene sets CDR1 to SGHTS and CDR2 to YDEGEE. There are 13 amino acids in the CDR3, from cysteine to phenylalanine inclusive. Only the CDR3 DNA is retained, 39 bases long and in frame from the first base. Ends trimmed: V by 3 bases, J by 10 bases; bases unmatched to a gene: 6. What was sequenced was memory CD4+ T cells sorted from blood. Sample cell subset or site, as interpreted from the label and publication: CD45RA-negative fraction. The receptor was derived from a woman in her thirties in good health. The V gene is TRBV5-8 and the J gene is TRBJ2-1; 8 bases in between match TRBD1. The nucleotide sequence is TGTGCCAGCAGCTCGGACAGGGACGGAGAGCAGTTCTTC. Its protein reads: CASSSDRDGEQFF. Here the CDR3 is joined to the reference TRBV5-8 and TRBJ2-1 genes, and the full variable domain is: EAGVTQSPTHLIKTRGQQATLRCSPISGHTSVYWYQQALGLGLQFLLWYDEGEERNRGNFPPRFSGRQFPNYSSELNVNALELEDSALYLCASSSDRDGEQFFGPGTRLTVL.